Listed below are T cell receptor beta chains from one sample, sequenced in a study of CD8+CD57+ T cells in acquired aplastic anemia. TCRdb reprocessed the reads via MiXCR and lists one record per CDR3 protein. The sample shows some 410,000 distinct CDR3 sequences, about two thirds of them seen only once. The sample consisted of sorted CD4+, CD8+, or CD8+CD57+ T cells (not recorded which) from PBMCs. The receptors were gathered from a human donor in good health, serving as a control. Each CDR3 is given without its conserved first and last residue. Each record gives: J gene, V gene, CDR3 protein.

J gene: TRBJ1-2; V gene: TRBV16; CDR3 protein: ASSHGQGSGYT
J gene: TRBJ2-2; V gene: TRBV20-1; CDR3 protein: SARGLRASSGELF
J gene: TRBJ1-2; V gene: TRBV5-5; CDR3 protein: ASLPAGGSFYGYT
J gene: TRBJ1-1; V gene: TRBV3-2; CDR3 protein: ASSQVFPEAF
J gene: TRBJ2-7; V gene: TRBV10-3; CDR3 protein: AISESDRVAEQY
J gene: TRBJ1-4; V gene: TRBV20-1; CDR3 protein: SARVPTGANEKLF
J gene: TRBJ1-2; V gene: TRBV16; CDR3 protein: ASSQLSETGIYT
J gene: TRBJ2-3; V gene: TRBV5-6; CDR3 protein: ASSPEPGSDTQY
J gene: TRBJ2-6; V gene: TRBV7-8; CDR3 protein: ASSVTQGPGANVLT
J gene: TRBJ1-2; V gene: TRBV20-1; CDR3 protein: SAGGDGAYA
J gene: TRBJ1-4; V gene: TRBV12-3/TRBV12-4; CDR3 protein: ASRRTRSTNEKLF
J gene: TRBJ2-5; V gene: TRBV7-2; CDR3 protein: ASSQDRVVPTSS
J gene: TRBJ2-2; V gene: TRBV6-1; CDR3 protein: ASSEPTGTSDTGELF
J gene: TRBJ1-2; V gene: TRBV6-5; CDR3 protein: ASSVTRATGYT
J gene: TRBJ2-3; V gene: TRBV7-9; CDR3 protein: ASSQDGSGSTDTQY